The clone carrying this T cell receptor (beta chain) appeared a few times. This sample is part of a study of response to subunit inactivated influenza vaccine. Looked up from germline, CDR1 is SEHNR and CDR2 is FQNEAQ (reference sequence). This CDR3 spans 15 amino acids. The V and J ends lost 5 bases and 3 bases, in that order; junction bases with no gene match: 6. Via MiXCR, TCRdb re-called the RT-PCR reads, giving one row per CDR3 protein. Among about 540,000 distinct CDR3 sequences listed, under 30% were seen once. These data were likewise used in another study, on T cells expressing NK-cell markers. From that study: UMIs accompanied the 5'RACE template switching by which TCR beta cDNA was made. Of the CD8+ T cells in more than five donors, roughly 1.0-7.0% belonged to dominant NKG2C+ clonotypes. In a handful of donors, dominant clonotypes made up about 28.3-65% of CD3+CD56-NKG2C+ cells. HCMV specificity of expanded NKG2C+ T cell clones remained unclear.

The specimen was CD4+ T cells sorted from PBMCs, collected 12 days after vaccination. This clonotype was obtained from a man aged 50-60 years who received an inactivated influenza vaccine. The chain combines TRBV7-9 with TRBJ2-1; 8 nucleotides line up with TRBD2. The CDR3 loop reads CASSATSGNYNEQFF. The CDR3, as DNA: TGTGCCAGCAGCGCTACTAGCGGCAACTACAATGAGCAGTTCTTC.